This entry features one T cell receptor (beta chain) sequence. What it recognizes is unknown. This record comes from a study of cytomegalovirus exposure and HLA in healthy donors. Study-level information: Within an early data release were 85 million or so unique TCRs drawn from HLA-typed donors. Overall study results and limits: Rare sequences made up most TCRs, while some public TCRs were found in many donors. A later analysis found most CMV-associated TCR beta chains apparently HLA-restricted. Near-uniform donor sequencing depth was presumed by presence/absence analyses.

Use of 60 Vbeta and 13 Jbeta primers characterized the PCR. Libraries were prepared by immunoSEQ multiplex PCR; TCRdb keeps only in-frame clonotypes and omits some of them. The table records approximately 110,000 clones, 76% of them present only once. Germline V CDR1 and CDR2: SGHRS, YFSETQ. The CDR3 contains 15 residues. V shed 4 bases and J shed 1 base, with 15 bases lying between them. This TCR derives from a man aged 45-65 years in good health and CMV-seronegative. V usage is TRBV5-1 and J usage is TRBJ2-7; perhaps TRBD2 as D (6 bases). Input material: PBMCs. The CDR3 sequence is CASSPLRLGSYEQYF. CDR3 in DNA: TGCGCCAGCAGCCCCCTTCGACTAGGGTCCTACGAGCAGTACTTC. The whole variable domain, remainder taken from reference TRBV5-1 and TRBJ2-7, is KAGVTQTPRYLIKTRGQQVTLSCSPISGHRSVSWYQQTPGQGLQFLFEYFSETQRNKGNFPGRFSGRQFSNSRSEMNVSTLELGDSALYLCASSPLRLGSYEQYFGPGTRLTVT.